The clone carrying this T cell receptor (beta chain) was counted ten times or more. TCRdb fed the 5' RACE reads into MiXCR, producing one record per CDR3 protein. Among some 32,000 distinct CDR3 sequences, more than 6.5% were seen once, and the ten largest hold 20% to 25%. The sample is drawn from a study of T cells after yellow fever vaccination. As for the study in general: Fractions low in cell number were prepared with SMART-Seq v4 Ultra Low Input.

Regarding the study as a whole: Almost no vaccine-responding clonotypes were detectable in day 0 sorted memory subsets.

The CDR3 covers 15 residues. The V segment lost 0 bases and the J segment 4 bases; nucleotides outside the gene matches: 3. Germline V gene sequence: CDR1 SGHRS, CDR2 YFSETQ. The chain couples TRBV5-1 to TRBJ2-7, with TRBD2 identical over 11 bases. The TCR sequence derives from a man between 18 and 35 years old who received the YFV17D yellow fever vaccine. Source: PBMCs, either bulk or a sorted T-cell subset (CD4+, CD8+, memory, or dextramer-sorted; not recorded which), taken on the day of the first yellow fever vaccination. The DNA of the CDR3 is TGCGCCAGCAGCTTGGCTAGCGGGGGGTTATACGAGCAGTACGTC. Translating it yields CASSLASGGLYEQYV.